Listed here are 20 T cell receptor beta chains from one sample, sequenced in a study of cytomegalovirus exposure and HLA in healthy donors. The primer mix had 60 Vbeta and 13 Jbeta primers. The assay was immunoSEQ multiplex PCR, and TCRdb's table has in-frame clones only and misses some. The sample shows 30,000 to 40,000 clones, and 5.9% sits with its ten largest clones. Material: PBMCs. These receptors were taken from a human donor in good health.

The chain links TRBV7-9 to TRBJ2-7, with 12 positions matching TRBD2. With V trimmed by 5 bases and J by 4 bases, 3 bases remained unmatched. Germline CDR1 and CDR2: SEHNR and FQNEAQ (reference sequence). The CDR3 is made up of 14 amino acids. The DNA of the CDR3 is TGTGCCAGCAGCCCTAGCGGGGGGGATTACGAGCAGTACTTC. Encoded protein: CASSPSGGDYEQYF.

The chain has TRBV18 and TRBJ1-3; D is possibly TRBD1 (5 bases). Trimming took 8 bases from V and 0 from J, leaving 20 bases between them. The CDR3 is made up of 17 amino acids. The germline CDR1 and CDR2 sequences are KGHSH and LQKENI. The CDR3 reads CASQREGLTNSGNTIYF. CDR3 in DNA: TGTGCCAGCCAGCGGGAGGGGCTAACCAACTCTGGAAACACCATATATTTT.

This chain connects TRBV19 to TRBJ1-1, with 8 bases fitting TRBD1. CDR3 length: 14 residues. CDR1 LNHDA and CDR2 SQIVND come from the germline V gene (reference sequence). Unmatched junction bases numbered 12, after V lost 5 bases and J lost 10 bases. This CDR3 reads CASSSGQGDDGAFF. Written as DNA, the CDR3 is TGTGCCAGTAGTTCCGGACAGGGAGACGATGGAGCTTTCTTT.

The chain uses TRBV7-9 and TRBJ1-1; possible D gene TRBD1, 5 bases. The CDR3 is 15 residues long. V was trimmed by 4 bases and J by 0 bases, leaving 12 bases between them. Per the germline V gene, CDR1 is SEHNR and CDR2 is FQNEAQ (reference sequence). The CDR3 spells CASSSRRGVNTEAFF. The CDR3 DNA sequence: TGTGCCAGCAGCTCCCGCCGGGGGGTGAACACTGAAGCTTTCTTT.

This sequence joins TRBV5-6 and TRBJ2-7; 8 positions agree with TRBD2. With V trimmed by 2 bases and J by 0 bases, 1 base remained unmatched. Germline V CDR1 and CDR2: SGHDT, YYEEEE. The CDR3 covers 14 residues. CDR3 in DNA: TGTGCCAGCAGCTTCGGGACTAGCTCCTACGAGCAGTACTTC. Protein product: CASSFGTSSYEQYF. Drawing the rest from reference TRBV5-6 and TRBJ2-7, the complete variable domain is DAGVTQSPTHLIKTRGQQVTLRCSPKSGHDTVSWYQQALGQGPQFIFQYYEEEERQRGNFPDRFSGHQFPNYSSELNVNALLLGDSALYLCASSFGTSSYEQYFGPGTRLTVT.

The chain joins TRBV6-5 to TRBJ1-2, with 7 bases that match TRBD1. CDR1 is MNHEY, CDR2 SVGAGI, per germline. The CDR3 spans 14 residues. Losses at the gene ends were 5 bases for V and 7 bases for J; bases not matched to a gene: 10. The CDR3 spells CASSARQGRGGYTF. CDR3 nucleotide sequence: TGTGCCAGCAGTGCTCGACAGGGCCGCGGTGGCTACACCTTC.

The V call is TRBV4-1, the J call TRBJ2-5, with 12 bases aligning to TRBD2. V shed 6 bases and J 3 bases; nucleotides not matched to a gene: 8. CDR3 length equals 16 residues. Germline V gene lookup returns CDR1 MGHRA and CDR2 YSYEKL. CDR3 region: CASRQTSGGPKETQYF. In DNA, the CDR3 is TGCGCCAGCAGACAGACTAGCGGGGGCCCAAAAGAGACCCAGTACTTC.

Worth noting for this clone: Other DNA sequences within the sample encode an identical CDR3. The V call is TRBV29-1, the J call TRBJ1-2; TRBD1 might be the D (5 bases). Germline V gene lookup returns CDR1 SQVTM and CDR2 ANQGSEA. V lost 0 bases, J lost 5 bases, and 13 bases lay in between. The CDR3 is 14 residues long. The CDR3 loop reads CSVEERGMGYGYTF. In DNA form, the CDR3 reads TGCAGCGTTGAAGAAAGGGGAATGGGATATGGCTACACCTTC. Complete variable domain (other parts from reference TRBV29-1 and TRBJ1-2): SAVISQKPSRDICQRGTSLTIQCQVDSQVTMMFWYRQQPGQSLTLIATANQGSEATYESGFVIDKFPISRPNLTFSTLTVSNMSPEDSSIYLCSVEERGMGYGYTFGSGTRLTVV.

CDR3 sequence reads: CASSIPGYGYTF. CDR3 bases: TGTGCCAGTAGTATTCCGGGATATGGCTACACCTTC. The V and J genes are TRBV19 and TRBJ1-2; D ambiguous. The germline V gene encodes CDR1 LNHDA and CDR2 SQIVND (reference sequence). The V gene lost 3 bases and the J gene lost 5 bases, with 7 bases spanning the gap. CDR3 length: 12 amino acids. Full variable domain (outside the CDR3, taken from reference TRBV19 and TRBJ1-2): DGGITQSPKYLFRKEGQNVTLSCEQNLNHDAMYWYRQDPGQGLRLIYYSQIVNDFQKGDIAEGYSVSREKKESFPLTVTSAQKNPTAFYLCASSIPGYGYTFGSGTRLTVV.

This sequence joins TRBV19 and TRBJ1-2; perhaps TRBD1 as D (6 bases). The CDR3 is 13 amino acids. Germline assignment: CDR1 LNHDA and CDR2 SQIVND (reference sequence). V was clipped by 6 bases and J by 6 bases, with 14 bases between them. This CDR3 is CASRPDRFNGYTF. The DNA of the CDR3 is TGTGCCAGTAGACCCGACAGGTTTAATGGCTACACCTTC.

Here the CDR3 reads CASSTRTSSNIQYF. CDR3 coding DNA: TGTGCCAGTAGCACCCGGACTAGTAGCAACATTCAGTACTTC. The genes are TRBV19 and TRBJ2-4, with TRBD2 identical over 7 bases. The germline V gene encodes CDR1 LNHDA and CDR2 SQIVND (reference sequence). The junction had 9 bases not matched to a gene; V was cut back by 6 bases and J by 7 bases. CDR3 size: 14 residues.

The chain carries TRBV4-2 and TRBJ2-7, with a tentative D call TRBD1 (6 bases). The germline V gene encodes CDR1 LGHNA and CDR2 YNFKEQ. The ends were cut back, 6 bases at V and 4 bases at J, with 16 bases in the middle. There are 14 residues in the CDR3. CDR3 sequence reads: CASSPGPRGYEQYF. The CDR3 region has the DNA TGTGCCAGCAGTCCGGGCCCTAGGGGGTACGAGCAGTACTTC.

This sequence joins TRBV2 and TRBJ1-5, with TRBD1 identical over 7 bases. The J segment lost 0 bases and the V segment lost 7 bases, leaving 3 bases of the junction unmatched. The germline gives CDR1 SNHLY, CDR2 FYNNEI. The CDR3 sequence is 14 residues long. The CDR3 reads CASNGQDSNQPQHF. The CDR3 DNA reads as TGTGCCAGCAACGGACAGGATAGCAATCAGCCCCAGCATTTT.

The chain couples TRBV4-1 to TRBJ2-1, with D perhaps TRBD1 (6 bases). CDR3 length: 13 amino acids. Trimming shortened V by 1 base and J by 8 bases, and 9 bases separated the two germline ends. CDR1 and CDR2 (germline): MGHRA, YSYEKL. The CDR3 here is CASSQVAGDEQFF. The DNA of the CDR3 is TGCGCCAGCAGCCAAGTAGCAGGGGATGAGCAGTTCTTC.

The rearrangement uses TRBV28 and TRBJ1-6, with D hard to call. The V gene lost 3 bases and the J gene lost 11 bases, with 8 bases spanning the gap. CDR3 length: 12 residues. The germline V gene has CDR1 MDHEN and CDR2 SYDVKM. The CDR3: CASSFRLTPLHF. DNA for the CDR3: TGTGCCAGCAGTTTCAGGTTGACACCCCTCCACTTT.

The rearrangement joins TRBV5-1 to TRBJ2-4; maybe TRBD2 (5 bases). The CDR3 is made up of 16 amino acids. The germline V gene encodes CDR1 SGHRS and CDR2 YFSETQ. With 0 bases removed from V and 0 bases from J, the gap between germline ends came to 10 bases. The CDR3 DNA reads as TGCGCCAGCAGCTTGGATGGGAGAATAGCCAAAAACATTCAGTACTTC. This encodes CASSLDGRIAKNIQYF.

V usage is TRBV10-3 and J usage is TRBJ1-1, with D tentatively TRBD1 (5 bases). The CDR3 totals 15 residues. The ends were cut back, 0 bases at V and 5 bases at J, with 13 bases in the middle. Germline V gene sequence: CDR1 ENHRY, CDR2 SYGVKD. CDR3 in amino acids: CAISESGTRGTEAFF. The CDR3 DNA reads as TGTGCCATCAGTGAGTCGGGTACGCGGGGGACTGAAGCTTTCTTT.

Here the CDR3 DNA reads TGTGCCAGCAGCTCGGAAAGAGACAGGGGACTCCGTAGCACTGAAGCTTTCTTT. Its protein is CASSSERDRGLRSTEAFF. The chain is built from TRBV5-6 and TRBJ1-1; 8 bases are a match to TRBD1. Germline CDR1 SGHDT, CDR2 YYEEEE. CDR3 length equals 18 residues. V lost 3 bases and J lost 4; bases outside the gene matches: 17.

V and J are TRBV7-8 and TRBJ1-6; D not certain. Trimming removed 3 bases from V and 2 bases from J, with 17 bases in between. Germline CDR1 and CDR2: SGHVS and FQNEAQ. The CDR3 is made up of 18 amino acids. The DNA for the CDR3 is TGTGCCAGCAGCTTTCTTATAGGTGGAGGGCCCTATAATTCACCCCTCCACTTT. This translates into CASSFLIGGGPYNSPLHF.

This clone shows up as medium-sized by frequency. J is TRBJ1-6 and V is TRBV6-6, with D hard to call. Trimming removed 2 bases from V and 9 bases from J, with 14 bases in between. The CDR3 spans 15 residues. CDR1 is MNHNY, CDR2 SVGAGI, per germline (reference sequence). CDR3 DNA sequence: TGTGCCAGCAGTTACGATGGAATGGGAGGTTCACCCCTCCACTTT. It is translated as CASSYDGMGGSPLHF.